The sequence of this T cell receptor beta chain was determined in a study of shared T cell receptors in the human thymus. Profiling relied on immunoSEQ multiplex PCR, and the TCRdb table lists in-frame clones only, not all of them. This table holds about 380,000 clones, just under 95% found once. V lost 3 bases and J lost 1, with 19 bases in between. CDR1 and CDR2 from the germline V gene are KGHSH and LQKENI. This CDR3 region has 18 residues. This chain links TRBV18 with TRBJ1-5; the D is unclear. The receptor was isolated from a human donor. The sample taken for sequencing was thymocytes. The CDR3 region has the DNA TGTGCCAGCTCACCTATACCTCGGACGGGAGGGAGCAATCAGCCCCAGCATTTT. The encoded protein is CASSPIPRTGGSNQPQHF.